The T cell receptor (beta chain) described here comes from a study of blood T cell repertoires in COVID-19. On the study more broadly: Collection of acute and convalescent COVID-19 samples took place in the United States, Italy and Spain. In each case, the material was cDNA or gDNA derived from T cells, B-cell-depleted T cells, or PBMCs.

With V trimmed by 6 bases and J by 5 bases, 15 bases remained unmatched. This CDR3 is built from 16 residues. CDR1 is MDHEN and CDR2 is SYDVKM in the germline V gene. Original data processing: Nucleated cell number was recorded as an estimate derived from reference gene primer amplification. Produced via immunoSEQ multiplex PCR; TCRdb's table is partial and in-frame only. V and J calls plus clone size are reproduced from that table; the DNA served to infer D and trimming. Found here are about 180,000 clones, 70% to 90% of them singletons; the top ten hold approximately 11%. The specimen sequenced was peripheral blood. The V call is TRBV28, the J call TRBJ2-5, with 7 positions matching TRBD1. This TCR was sampled from a human donor with active or convalescent COVID-19. The donor label of this sample is uncertain. CDR3 amino acids: CASSPATGHASETQYF. CDR3 in DNA: TGTGCCAGCAGCCCCGCGACAGGGCATGCATCGGAGACCCAGTACTTC.